Below are 7 T cell receptor beta chains sequenced from a single sample in a study of OX40 agonist ivuxolimab in advanced cancers. Sequencing was performed with immunoSEQ multiplex PCR; in TCRdb, only in-frame clones are kept and a portion is missing. The sample yields about 79,000 clones, 86% seen once. The sequenced sample was CD4+ or CD8+ T cells sorted from blood, obtained in a trial of the OX40 agonist ivuxolimab. The origin of the receptors is an adult with an advanced solid tumor such as melanoma, head and neck, liver or kidney cancer.

This clone was found once. V gene TRBV5-1 combines with J gene TRBJ2-3; possible D gene TRBD2, 5 bases. Germline assignment: CDR1 SGHRS and CDR2 YFSETQ. The V end lost 4 bases, the J end lost 4 bases, and 7 bases lay between the germline ends. The length of the CDR3 is 12 residues. CDR3 amino acids: CASSELADTQYF. For the CDR3, the DNA is TGCGCCAGCAGCGAACTAGCAGATACGCAGTATTTT.

This chain joins TRBV5-4 and TRBJ2-1; D may match TRBD1 or TRBD2 (5 bases each). The ends were cut back, 5 bases at V and 5 bases at J, with 17 bases in the middle. From germline, CDR1 is SGHNT and CDR2 YYREEE (reference sequence). CDR3 length: 15 amino acids. The CDR3 DNA is TGTGCCAGCAGACGGGACCACACTACCAACAATGAGCAGTTCTTC. It codes for CASRRDHTTNNEQFF.

This clone has only one observation. The chain joins TRBV27 to TRBJ2-7; 8 bases agree with TRBD1. The V gene end was trimmed by 7 bases and the J gene end by 4 bases; junction bases not matched to a gene: 6. Germline loops: CDR1 MNHEY, CDR2 SMNVEV (reference sequence). The CDR3 length is 13 residues. CDR3 sequence reads: CASKGTGPYEQYF. CDR3 nucleotides: TGTGCCAGCAAAGGGACAGGACCGTACGAGCAGTACTTC.

This clone is labeled as medium-sized. The rearrangement links TRBV14 to TRBJ1-1; 8 bases agree with TRBD1. The CDR3 spans 12 residues. V was pared by 5 bases and J by 8 bases, with 4 bases of the junction left unmatched. Looked up from germline, CDR1 is SGHDN and CDR2 is FVKESK. The CDR3 here is CASSFRDREAFF. For the CDR3, the DNA is TGTGCCAGCAGCTTCCGGGACAGGGAAGCTTTCTTT.

As concerns this clone: Other DNA sequences from this sample encode an identical CDR3 as well. The chain carries TRBV11-2 and TRBJ1-4; TRBD1 might be the D (5 bases). Trimming left V 6 bases short and J 4 bases short, with 21 bases between. This CDR3 spans 17 amino acids. CDR1 is SGHAT, CDR2 FQNNGV, per germline. CDR3 in DNA: TGTGCCAGCAGTTCCGCCAAGGGGCGAGACTTTAATGAAAAACTGTTTTTT. This encodes CASSSAKGRDFNEKLFF.

With regard to this clone: Other DNA sequences in the sample encode the same CDR3. The chain uses TRBV28 and TRBJ2-6; TRBD1 is a possible D gene (5 bases). The CDR3 covers 15 residues. Between the trimmed V and J ends, which lost 5 bases and 4 bases, there was a span of 12 bases. The germline CDR1 and CDR2 sequences are MDHEN and SYDVKM. The CDR3 is CASSPTGAGANVLTF. The CDR3 DNA is TGTGCCAGCAGTCCCACAGGTGCCGGGGCCAACGTCCTGACTTTC.

This clone showed up just once. The chain links TRBV18 to TRBJ1-2; TRBD1 agrees at 8 bases. V was pared by 6 bases and J by 6 bases, with 6 bases of the junction left unmatched. Germline loops: CDR1 KGHSH, CDR2 LQKENI. The CDR3 totals 13 residues. Written as DNA, the CDR3 is TGTGCCAGCTCCAGGGGGCAAACGGATGGCTACACCTTC. Protein sequence: CASSRGQTDGYTF.